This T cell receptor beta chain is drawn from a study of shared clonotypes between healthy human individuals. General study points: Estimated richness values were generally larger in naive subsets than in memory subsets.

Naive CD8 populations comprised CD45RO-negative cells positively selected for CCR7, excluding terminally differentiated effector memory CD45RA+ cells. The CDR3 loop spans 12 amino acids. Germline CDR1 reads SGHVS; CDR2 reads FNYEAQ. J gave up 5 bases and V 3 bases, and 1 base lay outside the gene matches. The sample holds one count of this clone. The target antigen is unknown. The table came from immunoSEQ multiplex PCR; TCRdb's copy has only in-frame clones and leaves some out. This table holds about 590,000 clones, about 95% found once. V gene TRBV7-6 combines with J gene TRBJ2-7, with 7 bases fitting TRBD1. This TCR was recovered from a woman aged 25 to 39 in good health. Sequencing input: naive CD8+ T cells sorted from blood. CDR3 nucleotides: TGTGCCAGCAGCTTCCAGGGGGACGAGCAGTACTTC. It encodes CASSFQGDEQYF.